A selection of T cell receptor beta chains follows, all from one sample in a study of cytomegalovirus exposure and HLA in healthy donors. The protocol was immunoSEQ multiplex PCR, while the TCRdb copy is restricted to in-frame clones and leaves out a portion. The table for this sample gives 150,000 to 200,000 clones. Sequenced input: PBMCs. The receptors come from a woman in her late teens or twenties in good health and CMV-seropositive. Each CDR3 is given with its conserved first and last residue. Each record gives: V gene, J gene, D gene, CDR3 DNA, CDR3 protein. D genes are given only for firm matches.

V: TRBV18; J: TRBJ1-5; D: NA; DNA: TGTGCCAGCTCACCTGAGGGAAATCAGCCCCAGCATTTT; CDR3: CASSPEGNQPQHF
V: TRBV7-9; J: TRBJ1-3; D: TRBD1; DNA: TGTGCCAGCAGCTACGACAGGGGGCTATATGGAAACACCATATATTTT; CDR3: CASSYDRGLYGNTIYF
V: TRBV12-2; J: TRBJ1-5; D: NA; DNA: TGTGCAAGCCCCCGGGGAAGGGGGCCGAATCAGCCCCAGCATTTT; CDR3: CASPRGRGPNQPQHF
V: TRBV6-1; J: TRBJ1-2; D: TRBD1; DNA: TGTGCCAGCAGTGAAACTCGACAGGGTTATAACTATGGCTACACCTTC; CDR3: CASSETRQGYNYGYTF
V: TRBV5-1; J: TRBJ2-3; D: TRBD2; DNA: TGCGCCAGCCGCCCTCGAGCGGGAGCGGGAGATACGCAGTATTTT; CDR3: CASRPRAGAGDTQYF
V: TRBV5-6; J: TRBJ1-2; D: TRBD1; DNA: TGTGCCAGCAGCGGGCTGGACAGGGGCGAGGGCTACACCTTC; CDR3: CASSGLDRGEGYTF
V: TRBV19; J: TRBJ2-3; D: TRBD1; DNA: TGTGCCAGTCGCGACAGGGGGCACGCAGATACGCAGTATTTT; CDR3: CASRDRGHADTQYF
V: TRBV4-1; J: TRBJ2-3; D: TRBD2; DNA: TGCGCCAGCAGCCAAGATAGGGAGCGGGGGGCCACAGATACGCAGTATTTT; CDR3: CASSQDRERGATDTQYF
V: TRBV25-1; J: TRBJ1-3; D: NA; DNA: TGTGCCAGCAGAGAAACTTTATCGGGAAACACCATATATTTT; CDR3: CASRETLSGNTIYF
V: TRBV10-3; J: TRBJ2-2; D: TRBD2; DNA: TGTGCCATCATTGGGGGACTAGCAGGCACCGGGGAGCTGTTTTTT; CDR3: CAIIGGLAGTGELFF
V: TRBV7-9; J: TRBJ2-7; D: TRBD1; DNA: TGTGCCAGCACACAACTCCGGGACAGGGGCTCCTACGAGCAGTACTTC; CDR3: CASTQLRDRGSYEQYF
V: TRBV2; J: TRBJ2-1; D: NA; DNA: TGTGCCAGCAGTGAAGCGCTCGGGTCGGGTAGTGAGCAGTTCTTC; CDR3: CASSEALGSGSEQFF
V: TRBV5-1; J: TRBJ2-3; D: TRBD2; DNA: TGCGCCAGCAGCTCGGGACTAAGGGTTTCAGATACGCAGTATTTT; CDR3: CASSSGLRVSDTQYF
V: TRBV4-2; J: TRBJ1-3; D: TRBD1; DNA: TGTGCCAGCAGCCAAGCGGACAGGGCTGGAAACACCATATATTTT; CDR3: CASSQADRAGNTIYF
V: TRBV5-5; J: TRBJ1-5; D: NA; DNA: TGTGCCAGCAGCTATCAGGGATATAGCAATCAGCCCCAGCATTTT; CDR3: CASSYQGYSNQPQHF
V: TRBV5-1; J: TRBJ2-6; D: NA; DNA: TGCGCCAGCAGCGAACAGGGAGCTGGGGCCAACGTCCTGACTTTC; CDR3: CASSEQGAGANVLTF
V: TRBV10-3; J: TRBJ1-2; D: NA; DNA: TGTGCCATCAGTGACAGCTATGGCTACACCTTC; CDR3: CAISDSYGYTF
V: TRBV9; J: TRBJ2-2; D: TRBD1; DNA: TGTGCCAGCAGCGTAGGACAGGGGTATGGCACCGGGGAGCTGTTTTTT; CDR3: CASSVGQGYGTGELFF
V: TRBV6-5; J: TRBJ1-5; D: TRBD1; DNA: TGTGCCAGCAGTTATGGCAGGGGGAGGCAGCCCCAGCATTTT; CDR3: CASSYGRGRQPQHF
V: TRBV7-8; J: TRBJ1-4; D: TRBD1; DNA: TGTGCCAGCAGCTTATTTGTGACAGGGATGAATGAAAAACTGTTTTTT; CDR3: CASSLFVTGMNEKLFF
V: TRBV5-6; J: TRBJ2-5; D: TRBD2; DNA: TGTGCCAGCAGCTTCTCTAGGGGAGGGCAGTACTTC; CDR3: CASSFSRGGQYF
V: TRBV5-1; J: TRBJ1-2; D: NA; DNA: TGCGCCAGCAGCTTGGCCTCCACTATCCACTATGGCTACACCTTC; CDR3: CASSLASTIHYGYTF
V: TRBV6-1; J: TRBJ1-4; D: TRBD1; DNA: TGTGCCAGCGGACAGGGCGCAACTAATGAAAAACTGTTTTTT; CDR3: CASGQGATNEKLFF
V: TRBV6-1; J: TRBJ1-2; D: NA; DNA: TGTGCCAGCAGTGAATTGGGGGCGGGCTACACCTTC; CDR3: CASSELGAGYTF
V: TRBV6-1; J: TRBJ1-5; D: TRBD1; DNA: TGTGCCAGCAGTGAGGACAGGGTAGCTCAGCCCCAGCATTTT; CDR3: CASSEDRVAQPQHF
V: TRBV6-5; J: TRBJ2-1; D: TRBD2; DNA: TGTGCCAGCAGACTCAGCGGGGCCGCCATCGATGAGCAGTTCTTC; CDR3: CASRLSGAAIDEQFF
V: TRBV7-3; J: TRBJ2-3; D: TRBD2; DNA: TGTGCCAGCAGCTTCTCCGGGGGGAAAGGAGATACGCAGTATTTT; CDR3: CASSFSGGKGDTQYF
V: TRBV2; J: TRBJ1-5; D: TRBD1; DNA: TGTGCCAGCAGTCTAGACAGGGCGGATCAGCCCCAGCATTTT; CDR3: CASSLDRADQPQHF
V: TRBV7-2; J: TRBJ2-5; D: NA; DNA: TGTGCCAGCAGCTCCCAGGGCCCCCGATTGGGAGAGACCCAGTACTTC; CDR3: CASSSQGPRLGETQYF
V: TRBV5-4; J: TRBJ1-2; D: TRBD1; DNA: TGTGCCAGCAGCCTACAGGGGACCGCCAGTAGGTACTATGGCTACACCTTC; CDR3: CASSLQGTASRYYGYTF
V: TRBV6-6; J: TRBJ1-1; D: TRBD1; DNA: TGTGCCAGCAATCTTGGGACAGTGAACACTGAAGCTTTCTTT; CDR3: CASNLGTVNTEAFF
V: TRBV7-9; J: TRBJ2-7; D: TRBD1; DNA: TGTGCCAGCAGCTCCCAGAGTAGGACAGGGCGCTACGAGCAGTACTTC; CDR3: CASSSQSRTGRYEQYF
V: TRBV29-1; J: TRBJ2-5; D: TRBD2; DNA: TGCAGCGTTGAGGGACTAGCGGAGCAAGAGACCCAGTACTTC; CDR3: CSVEGLAEQETQYF
V: TRBV19; J: TRBJ1-1; D: NA; DNA: TGTGCCAGTAGATCCACGACAGCCCCCTCTGAAGCTTTCTTT; CDR3: CASRSTTAPSEAFF
V: TRBV4-2; J: TRBJ2-2; D: NA; DNA: TGTGCCAGCAGCCAAGATACCCGACTGTCCGGGGAGCCGTTTTTT; CDR3: CASSQDTRLSGEPFF
V: TRBV5-1; J: TRBJ2-6; D: TRBD1; DNA: TGCGCCAGCAGCCCTGACAGGGGCGTAGGGGCCAACGTCCTGACTTTC; CDR3: CASSPDRGVGANVLTF
V: TRBV19; J: TRBJ2-5; D: NA; DNA: TGTGCCAGTAGTATTAGGAAAGGGGCAGGGGGGTTTGTTGGGACCCAGTACTTC; CDR3: CASSIRKGAGGFVGTQYF
V: TRBV6-1; J: TRBJ2-5; D: NA; DNA: TGTGCCAGCAGGGGGGGGCAGATTCAAGAGACCCAGTACTTC; CDR3: CASRGGQIQETQYF
V: TRBV2; J: TRBJ1-6; D: NA; DNA: TGTGCCAGCAGTGACGAGCAGGGTGGGTCACCCCTCCACTTT; CDR3: CASSDEQGGSPLHF
V: TRBV7-3; J: TRBJ2-1; D: NA; DNA: TGTGCCAGCAGCTTAAGTCCATCTAACTACAATGAGCAGTTCTTC; CDR3: CASSLSPSNYNEQFF
V: TRBV18; J: TRBJ1-5; D: TRBD1; DNA: TGTGCCAGCTCCACGGACAGGGTGTATCAGCCCCAGCATTTT; CDR3: CASSTDRVYQPQHF
V: TRBV7-8; J: TRBJ2-5; D: NA; DNA: TGTGCCAGCAGCTTAGCGAGGAGGGGAGAGACCCAGTACTTC; CDR3: CASSLARRGETQYF
V: TRBV2; J: TRBJ2-5; D: TRBD1; DNA: TGTGCCAGCACGCCGACAGGGGGCCCCCAAGAGACCCAGTACTTC; CDR3: CASTPTGGPQETQYF
V: TRBV10-3; J: TRBJ1-2; D: NA; DNA: TGTGCCATCAGTGAGTCGTCGGGGTACGGCTACACCTTC; CDR3: CAISESSGYGYTF
V: TRBV2; J: TRBJ1-6; D: NA; DNA: TGTGCCAGCAACGAGTGGCATTCTAGTTCACCCCTCCACTTT; CDR3: CASNEWHSSSPLHF
V: TRBV7-9; J: TRBJ1-2; D: NA; DNA: TGTGCCAGCAGCCGAGGACAGAATAACTATGGCTACACCTTC; CDR3: CASSRGQNNYGYTF
V: TRBV5-4; J: TRBJ1-1; D: NA; DNA: TGTGCCAGCAGCGCTAAACAGGGCACTGAAGCTTTCTTT; CDR3: CASSAKQGTEAFF
V: TRBV25-1; J: TRBJ1-6; D: TRBD1; DNA: TGTGCCAGCAGTGACAACAGGGGGCTTGGTTCACCCCTCCACTTT; CDR3: CASSDNRGLGSPLHF
V: TRBV7-9; J: TRBJ1-2; D: NA; DNA: TGTGCCAGCAGCTTAGTGGGGGGGTCTGGCTACACCTTC; CDR3: CASSLVGGSGYTF